This T cell receptor (beta chain) was captured in a study of relationships among human T cell subsets (TCRdb year 2010). Regarding the complete study: Eight distinct blood T cell populations were sequenced: pan T, CD8 cytotoxic, regulatory, Th1, Th2, naive plus transitional, activated and memory cells. General study outcomes and caveats: The seven subsets showed no statistically significant differences in V, D and J usage, CDR3 length, or N-nucleotide additions. Substantial CDR3 sharing among Th1, Th2 and regulatory T cells was interpreted as suggesting stochastic cell fate choices. A CD4+CD8+ double-positive population could not be ruled out by the bead-based sorting. Over 50% of CD8+ cytotoxic sequences were found to belong to clones with over 100 reads, whereas few such clones were observed in the regulatory and Th2 subsets.

The library relied on multiplex PCR. This sample was sequenced with a 454 GS FLX. Semiquantitative ARM-PCR was used to amplify the TCR alpha and beta CDR3 regions from mRNA. In ARM-PCR, tagged nested gene-specific primers were used first, and exponential amplification was then carried out by communal superprimers. Before the second amplification round was performed on first-round PCR products, the nested primers were removed by exonuclease. Sequencing of the amplicons was performed on the 454 platform, which allows millions of DNA fragments to be sequenced rapidly without cloning bias. An effective read was defined as a read mappable to both V and J germline segments. Per the source publication's procedure: IRmap was used to assign reads to germline V, D and J segments, and IRmap relies on pyromap, a Smith-Waterman modification adapted to 454 sequencing errors. To filter D-beta assignments, cutoffs were set at the 99th percentile of the alignment scores obtained from simulated random sequences. The amino acids between the conserved V-segment Y[YFLI]C motif and the J-segment [FW]GXGT motif were defined as CDR3. A compound Poisson process model, previously applied to large-scale EST data, was used to estimate repertoire diversity. A procedure for detecting cross-contamination was applied so that sample contamination could be argued against as the origin of shared CDR3s. In-frame beta chains were kept once TCRdb had trimmed the public reads at Q25 with fastp and called clones with MiXCR. Every distinct CDR3 protein forms one entry, paired with its most common genes and DNA. Clone size and V and J calls follow TCRdb, not the original study. The sample table holds roughly 2,400 distinct CDR3 sequences, of which approximately 40% were seen once. Of the sample, around 45% falls within the top ten clones.

Comment on this clonotype: Its target antigen remains unknown. Base qualities are missing; no much larger clone stands one base away.

T cell subsets were isolated with Miltenyi superparamagnetic beads coated with subset-specific monoclonal antibodies. Activated T cells were isolated as CD45RA-RO-CD69+ cells with anti-CD69 microbeads. Every T cell population came from peripheral blood. Ficoll separation was used to obtain mononuclear cells from whole blood, after which anti-CD14 microbeads were used to deplete monocytes. Right after isolation, the cell populations were resuspended in RNAprotect reagent. Including the terminal cysteine and phenylalanine, the CDR3 comprises 11 residues. Only the CDR3 portion is preserved as DNA: 33 bases, with reading frame beginning at the first base. CDR1 and CDR2 are read off the germline V gene (reference sequence) as MNHEY and SMNVEV. The V and J ends are trimmed by 8 bases and 3 bases, leaving 7 bases between them.

The sequence is built from TRBV27 and TRBJ1-1, with the D gene call left open. Sequenced material: activated T cells sorted from blood. Sample cell subset or site, as interpreted from the label and publication: CD45RA-RO-CD69+ activated T cells. The receptor was derived from a man in his forties in good health. The CDR3 protein: CASGSDTEAFF. The sequenced DNA: TGTGCCAGCGGGTCCGACACTGAAGCTTTCTTT.